The text below deals with one T cell receptor (beta chain). 60 Vbeta and 13 Jbeta primers were used in PCR. Here immunoSEQ multiplex PCR was the method, and the copy in TCRdb shows in-frame clones only, minus some. The sample lists about 160,000 clones, 80% occurring once. This sample was included in a study of cytomegalovirus exposure and HLA in healthy donors. On the study more broadly: Earlier results showed roughly 110 million unique TCR beta sequences derived from approximately 180 million T cells.

Losses at the gene ends were 2 bases for V and 2 bases for J; bases not matched to a gene: 7. The CDR3 is made up of 17 amino acids. Germline CDR1 reads SEHNR; CDR2 reads FQNEAQ (reference sequence). This chain connects TRBV7-9 to TRBJ2-1, with 9 bases lining up with TRBD2. The clonotype comes from a man aged 25-45 years in good health and CMV-seronegative. Sequencing was performed on PBMCs. CDR3 region: CASSLSGGGGPYNEQFF. CDR3 bases: TGTGCCAGCAGCTTATCCGGCGGGGGGGGACCCTACAATGAGCAGTTCTTC. Full variable domain (rest looked up from reference TRBV7-9 and TRBJ2-1): DTGVSQNPRHKITKRGQNVTFRCDPISEHNRLYWYRQTLGQGPEFLTYFQNEAQLEKSRLLSDRFSAERPKGSFSTLEIQRTEQGDSAMYLCASSLSGGGGPYNEQFFGPGTRLTVL.